This T cell receptor beta chain was sequenced for a study of T cells in Graves' hyperthyroidism and ophthalmopathy. Study outcomes and limitations: Most clonotypes that expanded in the thyroid above 0.001 also showed up in blood. Ophthalmopathy and stable hyperthyroidism were told apart by a 13 V-J model.

The PBMCs were taken from approximately 11 ml of fresh peripheral blood. This clonotype was detected ten times or more. No antigen is known for it. TCR beta CDR3 sequences were amplified from RNA transcripts. The TCR CDR3 was amplified in a first-round RT-PCR using the HTBI primer set. TCRdb fed the multiplex PCR reads into MiXCR, producing one record per CDR3 protein. The sample records 550,000 to 650,000 distinct CDR3 sequences, 12% to 15% being singletons. The CDR3 has 15 residues. Germline V gene lookup returns CDR1 MDHEN and CDR2 SYDVKM. V lost 8 bases to trimming and J lost 3 bases; unmatched junction nucleotides: 13.

What was sequenced was blood. The receptor was isolated from a woman in her 40s with Graves' hyperthyroidism. The chain couples TRBV28 to TRBJ2-7; 7 positions match TRBD1. The CDR3 loop is CASRTGDPRLYEQYF. CDR3 sequence (DNA): TGTGCCAGCCGGACAGGTGACCCTCGACTCTACGAGCAGTACTTC.